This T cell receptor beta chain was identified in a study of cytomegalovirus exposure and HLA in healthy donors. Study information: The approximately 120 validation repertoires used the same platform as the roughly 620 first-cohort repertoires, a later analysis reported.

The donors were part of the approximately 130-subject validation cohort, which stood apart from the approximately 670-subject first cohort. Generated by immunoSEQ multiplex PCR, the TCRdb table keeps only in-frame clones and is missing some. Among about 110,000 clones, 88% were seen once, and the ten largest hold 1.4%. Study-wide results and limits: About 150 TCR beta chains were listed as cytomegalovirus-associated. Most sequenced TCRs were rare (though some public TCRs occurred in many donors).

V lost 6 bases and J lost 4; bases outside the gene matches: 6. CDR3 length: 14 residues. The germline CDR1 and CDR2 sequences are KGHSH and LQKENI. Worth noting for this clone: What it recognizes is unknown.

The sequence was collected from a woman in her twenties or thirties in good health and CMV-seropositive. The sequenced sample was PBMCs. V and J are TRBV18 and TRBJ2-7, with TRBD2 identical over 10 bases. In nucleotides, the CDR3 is TGTGCCAGCTCTCCTACTAGCGGGGAGTACGAGCAGTACTTC. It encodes CASSPTSGEYEQYF.